This is a list of T cell receptor beta chains from one sample in a study of shared clonotypes between healthy human individuals. The table came from immunoSEQ multiplex PCR; TCRdb's copy has only in-frame clones and leaves some out. The profile shows millions of clones, around 93% of them singletons. The sequenced sample consisted of naive CD8+ T cells from PBMCs. The receptors come from a man between 18 and 35 years old in good health. Some clones in this sample may be carry-over from other donors' samples. Both conserved end residues are part of each CDR3. The order of the fields is J gene, clone size, V gene, D gene, CDR3 protein, CDR3 DNA. A D gene is named only where the DNA matches it firmly. Only part of the rows carry a size: once, few, many, or a class if the clone is expanded.

j_call: TRBJ2-1
clone_size: -
v_call: TRBV27
d_call: TRBD2
cdr3_aa: CASSRTSGNNEQFF
cdr3_nt: TGTGCCAGCAGTCGTACTAGCGGGAACAATGAGCAGTTCTTC

j_call: TRBJ2-1
clone_size: -
v_call: TRBV29-1
d_call: -
cdr3_aa: CSVEHPDEQFF
cdr3_nt: TGCAGCGTTGAACATCCGGATGAGCAGTTCTTC

j_call: TRBJ1-5
clone_size: -
v_call: TRBV28
d_call: -
cdr3_aa: CASRLRLGGGRQPQHF
cdr3_nt: TGTGCCAGCAGGCTTCGCCTGGGGGGTGGCCGCCAGCCCCAGCATTTT

j_call: TRBJ2-1
clone_size: -
v_call: TRBV11-3
d_call: TRBD1
cdr3_aa: CASSGDRGRYNEQFF
cdr3_nt: TGTGCCAGCAGCGGTGACAGGGGGCGGTACAATGAGCAGTTCTTC

j_call: TRBJ1-5
clone_size: -
v_call: TRBV7-3
d_call: -
cdr3_aa: CASSSIKVSDQPQHF
cdr3_nt: TGTGCCAGCAGTTCGATCAAGGTTAGCGATCAGCCCCAGCATTTT

j_call: TRBJ2-7
clone_size: once
v_call: TRBV11-2
d_call: -
cdr3_aa: CASSRVRGNGDEQYF
cdr3_nt: TGTGCCAGCAGCCGAGTCCGGGGGAATGGCGACGAGCAGTACTTC

j_call: TRBJ2-1
clone_size: -
v_call: TRBV7-9
d_call: -
cdr3_aa: CASSLEMGNEQFF
cdr3_nt: TGTGCCAGCAGCTTAGAAATGGGGAATGAGCAGTTCTTC

j_call: TRBJ2-7
clone_size: -
v_call: TRBV7-6
d_call: -
cdr3_aa: CASSLGGVGVYEQYF
cdr3_nt: TGTGCCAGCAGCTTAGGAGGGGTTGGCGTCTACGAGCAGTACTTC

j_call: TRBJ2-7
clone_size: -
v_call: TRBV18
d_call: -
cdr3_aa: CASSPVRDEQYF
cdr3_nt: TGTGCCAGCTCACCAGTTCGGGACGAGCAGTACTTC

j_call: TRBJ2-1
clone_size: -
v_call: TRBV29-1
d_call: TRBD1
cdr3_aa: CSGRPGTGTPYNEQFF
cdr3_nt: TGCAGCGGCCGGCCGGGGACAGGGACCCCCTACAATGAGCAGTTCTTC

j_call: TRBJ2-7
clone_size: -
v_call: TRBV28
d_call: TRBD1
cdr3_aa: CASSRTGLSREYF
cdr3_nt: TGTGCCAGTTCTCGGACAGGGTTAAGTCGGGAGTACTTC

j_call: TRBJ2-3
clone_size: -
v_call: TRBV7-8
d_call: -
cdr3_aa: CASSTTGTLGSDTQYF
cdr3_nt: TGTGCCAGCAGCACAACCGGGACCCTGGGGTCAGATACGCAGTATTTT

j_call: TRBJ2-3
clone_size: once
v_call: TRBV9
d_call: TRBD2
cdr3_aa: CASSQLAEPSTDTQYF
cdr3_nt: TGTGCCAGCAGCCAACTAGCGGAGCCTAGCACAGATACGCAGTATTTT

j_call: TRBJ1-1
clone_size: -
v_call: TRBV10-2
d_call: -
cdr3_aa: CASSLTEGKNTEAFF
cdr3_nt: TGCGCCAGCAGCCTTACCGAGGGCAAGAACACTGAAGCTTTCTTT

j_call: TRBJ2-7
clone_size: -
v_call: TRBV4-1
d_call: -
cdr3_aa: CASSSLGAGNYEQYF
cdr3_nt: TGCGCCAGCAGCTCTCTTGGGGCAGGGAACTACGAGCAGTACTTC

j_call: TRBJ2-3
clone_size: -
v_call: TRBV2
d_call: TRBD2
cdr3_aa: CASSGTSGVSTDTQYF
cdr3_nt: TGTGCCAGCAGTGGGACTAGCGGGGTTAGCACAGATACGCAGTATTTT

j_call: TRBJ1-1
clone_size: -
v_call: TRBV19
d_call: -
cdr3_aa: CASSISGVEAFF
cdr3_nt: TGTGCCAGTAGCATTAGCGGGGTTGAAGCTTTCTTT

j_call: TRBJ1-5
clone_size: -
v_call: TRBV6-1
d_call: -
cdr3_aa: CASSVSRPERNQPQHF
cdr3_nt: TGTGCCAGCAGTGTATCTCGGCCGGAGCGTAATCAGCCCCAGCATTTT

j_call: TRBJ2-1
clone_size: few
v_call: TRBV14
d_call: TRBD2
cdr3_aa: CASSQTSGREQFF
cdr3_nt: TGTGCCAGCAGCCAAACTAGCGGGAGGGAGCAGTTCTTC

j_call: TRBJ1-2
clone_size: -
v_call: TRBV29-1
d_call: -
cdr3_aa: CSVRDGAGSGYTF
cdr3_nt: TGCAGCGTTCGGGACGGCGCCGGTTCTGGCTACACCTTC

j_call: TRBJ2-3
clone_size: once
v_call: TRBV11-2
d_call: TRBD2
cdr3_aa: CASSLGGGRGADTQYF
cdr3_nt: TGTGCCAGCAGCTTAGGAGGCGGGAGGGGCGCAGATACGCAGTATTTT

j_call: TRBJ2-7
clone_size: -
v_call: TRBV27
d_call: -
cdr3_aa: CASSLQRAGEQYF
cdr3_nt: TGTGCCAGCAGTTTACAGCGGGCGGGCGAGCAGTACTTC

j_call: TRBJ1-1
clone_size: -
v_call: TRBV6-5
d_call: -
cdr3_aa: CASSDSHTEAFF
cdr3_nt: TGTGCCAGCAGTGACTCCCACACTGAAGCTTTCTTT

j_call: TRBJ2-7
clone_size: -
v_call: TRBV9
d_call: -
cdr3_aa: CASSVEDGPYEQYF
cdr3_nt: TGTGCCAGCAGCGTAGAAGACGGCCCCTACGAGCAGTACTTC

j_call: TRBJ2-2
clone_size: -
v_call: TRBV9
d_call: -
cdr3_aa: CASSAYDSGELFF
cdr3_nt: TGTGCCAGCAGCGCATACGATTCCGGGGAGCTGTTTTTT

j_call: TRBJ2-2
clone_size: -
v_call: TRBV6-5
d_call: -
cdr3_aa: CASSSGTNTGELFF
cdr3_nt: TGTGCCAGCAGTTCCGGGACTAACACCGGGGAGCTGTTTTTT

j_call: TRBJ2-7
clone_size: -
v_call: TRBV4-2
d_call: -
cdr3_aa: CASSQEGGTYYEQYF
cdr3_nt: TGTGCCAGCAGCCAAGAAGGCGGAACTTACTACGAGCAGTACTTC

j_call: TRBJ1-6
clone_size: once
v_call: TRBV25-1
d_call: -
cdr3_aa: CASSAFLSSPLHF
cdr3_nt: TGTGCCAGCAGTGCCTTCCTTAGTTCACCCCTCCACTTT

j_call: TRBJ2-6
clone_size: -
v_call: TRBV28
d_call: -
cdr3_aa: CASSLSSTEGGANVLTF
cdr3_nt: TGTGCCAGCAGTTTATCGAGTACGGAAGGGGGGGCCAACGTCCTGACTTTC

j_call: TRBJ1-1
clone_size: few
v_call: TRBV7-9
d_call: -
cdr3_aa: CASSTALGNTEAFF
cdr3_nt: TGTGCCAGCAGCACAGCTTTAGGGAACACTGAAGCTTTCTTT

j_call: TRBJ2-1
clone_size: -
v_call: TRBV5-6
d_call: -
cdr3_aa: CASSYLASEQFF
cdr3_nt: TGTGCCAGCAGTTATCTAGCATCTGAGCAGTTCTTC

j_call: TRBJ2-3
clone_size: -
v_call: TRBV7-6
d_call: TRBD2
cdr3_aa: CASAGAGGVTDTQYF
cdr3_nt: TGTGCCAGCGCGGGTGCGGGAGGGGTCACAGATACGCAGTATTTT

j_call: TRBJ2-7
clone_size: -
v_call: TRBV6-1
d_call: -
cdr3_aa: CASSEGLSYEQYF
cdr3_nt: TGTGCCAGCAGTGAAGGACTATCCTACGAGCAGTACTTC